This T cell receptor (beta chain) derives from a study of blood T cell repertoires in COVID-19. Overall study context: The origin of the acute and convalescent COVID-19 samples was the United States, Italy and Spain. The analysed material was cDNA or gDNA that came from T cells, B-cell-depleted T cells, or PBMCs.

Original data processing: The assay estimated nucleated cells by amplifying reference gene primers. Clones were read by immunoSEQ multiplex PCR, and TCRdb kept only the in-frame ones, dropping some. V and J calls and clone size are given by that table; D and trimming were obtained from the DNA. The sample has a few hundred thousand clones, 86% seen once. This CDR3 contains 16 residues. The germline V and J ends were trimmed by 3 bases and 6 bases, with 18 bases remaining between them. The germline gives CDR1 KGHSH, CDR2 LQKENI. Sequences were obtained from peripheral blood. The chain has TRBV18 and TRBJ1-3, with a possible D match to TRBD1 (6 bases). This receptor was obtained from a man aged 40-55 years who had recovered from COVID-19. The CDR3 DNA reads TGTGCCAGCTCACCCGGACAGTCAGGGGTCTCAAACACCATATATTTT. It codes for CASSPGQSGVSNTIYF.